This T cell receptor (beta chain) is from a study of shared clonotypes between healthy human individuals. Study background: Donors were two women and a few men aged 18 to 49.

At a deep level, the assay was run. Data came from immunoSEQ multiplex PCR; TCRdb stores just in-frame clones and leaves some out. The sample carries 450,000 to 600,000 clones, around 80% recorded once. There were only Caucasian adults among the donors, and all lived in Nashville, Tennessee. It was 80 million to 90 million PBMCs that unsorted samples used for genomic DNA. Germline CDR1 and CDR2: MGHRA and YSYEKL. The ends lost 0 bases at V and 6 bases at J; junction bases unmatched: 8. The CDR3 extends over 18 amino acids. Material: PBMCs. The chain is built from TRBV4-1 and TRBJ2-1, with TRBD2 matching over 13 bases. This sequence was found in a woman in her forties in good health. Some clones in this sample may be carry-over from other donors' samples. CDR3 residues: CASSQDRPGLAGVNEQFF. In nucleotides, the CDR3 is TGCGCCAGCAGCCAAGATCGTCCAGGACTAGCGGGAGTCAATGAGCAGTTCTTC.